These 8 T cell receptor beta chains share one sample of origin, sequenced in a study of T cell repertoires in cytomegalovirus infection. MiXCR, run by TCRdb on the reads, gives a single entry per CDR3 protein. The sample carries about 700,000 distinct CDR3 sequences, about 33% recorded once. The antigens for these receptors are not known. Source: cultured PBMCs, taken from culture after CMV antigen stimulation. The receptors derive from a human donor in good health (CMV status not recorded). Some clones in this sample may be carry-over from other donors' samples.

This clonotype was counted a few times. The chain carries TRBV11-2 and TRBJ2-1; TRBD1 might be the D (5 bases). With 2 bases removed from V and 3 bases from J, the gap between germline ends came to 11 bases. CDR3 length: 15 amino acids. CDR1 SGHAT and CDR2 FQNNGV come from the germline V gene. CDR3 nucleotides: TGTGCCAGCAGCTTACAGGGTGACGACTACAATGAGCAGTTCTTC. Protein: CASSLQGDDYNEQFF.

This clonotype has ten or more counts. The J gene is TRBJ2-7, the V gene TRBV6-1; D is uncertain. The CDR3 covers 13 residues. CDR1 MNHNS and CDR2 SASEGT come from the germline V gene. The V end was cut by 6 bases, the J end by 3 bases, with 12 bases between. The DNA of the CDR3 is TGTGCCAGCAGGCACCCCCCCGACTACGAGCAGTACTTC. This gives the protein CASRHPPDYEQYF.

This clonotype has more than one count but fewer than ten. The chain employs TRBV5-1 and TRBJ2-7, with D perhaps matching TRBD2 (6 bases). Germline V gene data show CDR1 as SGHRS and CDR2 as YFSETQ. V lost 0 bases to trimming and J lost 3 bases, with 13 bases between them. CDR3 length: 15 amino acids. CDR3 sequence: CASSLGYGTGYEQYF. The CDR3 DNA sequence: TGCGCCAGCAGCTTGGGCTACGGGACTGGCTACGAGCAGTACTTC.

The V and J genes are TRBV4-1 and TRBJ2-5; D gene unclear. The CDR3 totals 12 residues. CDR1 and CDR2 from the germline V gene are MGHRA and YSYEKL. V lost 4 bases and J lost 9, with 12 bases in between. In nucleotides, the CDR3 is TGCGCCAGCAGCCTACCTCTAGGGTCCCAGTACTTC. Protein product: CASSLPLGSQYF.

This chain connects TRBV4-1 to TRBJ2-7; 9 positions match TRBD2. Looked up from germline, CDR1 is MGHRA and CDR2 is YSYEKL. V lost 0 bases to trimming and J lost 0 bases; unmatched junction nucleotides: 3. The CDR3 covers 16 residues. DNA of the CDR3: TGCGCCAGCAGCCAAGAACTAGCGGGCCTCTCCTACGAGCAGTACTTC. It specifies CASSQELAGLSYEQYF.

V usage is TRBV7-2 and J usage is TRBJ2-7; D possibly corresponds to TRBD2 (6 bases). The CDR3 is 15 amino acids. Germline V gene data show CDR1 as SGHTA and CDR2 as FQGNSA. Trimming cost V 5 bases and J 3 bases, with 17 bases left between them. CDR3 loop: CASSPVVSGSYEQYF. The DNA for the CDR3 is TGTGCCAGCAGCCCCGTGGTTAGCGGAAGCTACGAGCAGTACTTC.

The CDR3 DNA reads as TGTGCCAGCAGCGTAACGGGAGGGGGGAGGAGAGAGACCCAGTACTTC. As protein: CASSVTGGGRRETQYF. This chain connects TRBV9 to TRBJ2-5, with TRBD2 matching 8 bases. V dropped 1 base and J dropped 4; count of bases not matched to a gene: 9. CDR1 and CDR2 from the germline V gene are SGDLS and YYNGEE. The CDR3 extends over 16 amino acids.

This clonotype was found a few times. This sequence joins TRBV6-5 and TRBJ2-7; TRBD1 matches 9 bases. Germline-derived CDR1 and CDR2 are MNHEY and SVGAGI. Losses at the gene ends were 6 bases for V and 3 bases for J; bases not matched to a gene: 6. This CDR3 has 14 residues. CDR3 in DNA: TGTGCCAGCAGAACAGGGGGCGGCTTCTACGAGCAGTACTTC. Translation: CASRTGGGFYEQYF.